Listed here is a single T cell receptor (beta chain). V gave up 5 bases and J gave up 0 bases, with 4 bases separating them. CDR1 and CDR2 from the germline V gene are SGHAT and FQNNGV. CDR3 length: 12 residues. The record originates from a study of blood T cell repertoires in COVID-19. For the study at large: Collection of acute and convalescent COVID-19 samples took place in the United States, Italy and Spain. In each case, the material was cDNA or gDNA derived from T cells, B-cell-depleted T cells, or PBMCs.

Per the authors' pipeline: Amplification with reference gene primers provided the estimates of nucleated cell counts. Sequencing was performed with immunoSEQ multiplex PCR; in TCRdb, only in-frame clones are kept and a portion is missing. From that table come the V and J calls and clone size; the DNA was used to work out D and trimming. The sample holds roughly 270,000 clones, 88% seen once. This sequence originates from a man between 18 and 29 years old with active or convalescent COVID-19. The V call is TRBV11-2, the J call TRBJ1-1; D is undetermined. The sample taken for sequencing was peripheral blood. The CDR3 nucleotides read TGTGCCAGCAGCCCTATGAACACTGAAGCTTTCTTT. This encodes CASSPMNTEAFF. Supplemented by reference TRBV11-2 and TRBJ1-1, the full variable domain reads EAGVAQSPRYKIIEKRQSVAFWCNPISGHATLYWYQQILGQGPKLLIQFQNNGVVDDSQLPKDRFSAERLKGVDSTLKIQPAKLEDSAVYLCASSPMNTEAFFGQGTRLTVV.